This T cell receptor beta chain was documented in a study of shared clonotypes between healthy human individuals. Study as a whole: CD4 naive cells filled three plates per donor, CD4 memory three, CD8 naive two and CD8 memory one. General study points: Clonotype sharing among donors was expected to depend on sequencing depth. Sample collection involved blood only; tissue repertoires are likely different.

The J segment lost 5 bases and the V segment lost 6 bases, leaving 6 bases of the junction unmatched. The CDR3 runs to 14 residues. Germline CDR1 reads MDHEN; CDR2 reads SYDVKM. Turning to this clone: No antigen is known for it.

Generated by immunoSEQ multiplex PCR, the TCRdb table keeps only in-frame clones and is missing some. The profile covers roughly 2,000,000 clones, with roughly 95% appearing a single time and more than 1.5% taken by the ten largest. CD45RO-negative CD8 cells positively selected for CCR7 made up the naive population, which excluded terminally differentiated effector memory CD45RA+ cells. Sequenced: naive CD8+ T cells from PBMCs. This clonotype originated in a man younger than 35 in good health. Some clones in this sample may be carry-over from other donors' samples. The chain carries TRBV28 and TRBJ2-5; the match to TRBD1 covers 10 bases. The CDR3 DNA is TGTGCCAGCAGCCCGGACAGGGGGTATGAGACCCAGTACTTC. Encoded protein: CASSPDRGYETQYF.